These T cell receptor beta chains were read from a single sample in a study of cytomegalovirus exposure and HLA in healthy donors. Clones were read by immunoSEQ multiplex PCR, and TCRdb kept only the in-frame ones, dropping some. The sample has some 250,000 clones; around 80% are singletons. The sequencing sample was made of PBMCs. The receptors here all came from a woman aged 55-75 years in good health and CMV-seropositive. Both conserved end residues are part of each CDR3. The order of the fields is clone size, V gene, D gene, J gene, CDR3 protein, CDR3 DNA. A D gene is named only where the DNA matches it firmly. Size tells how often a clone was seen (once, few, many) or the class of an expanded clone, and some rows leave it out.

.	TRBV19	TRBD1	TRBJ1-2	CASSTRDRSYGYTF	TGTGCCAGTAGTACCCGGGACAGGAGCTATGGCTACACCTTC
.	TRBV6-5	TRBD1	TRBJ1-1	CASRPGGGTEAFF	TGTGCCAGCAGGCCAGGGGGCGGCACTGAAGCTTTCTTT
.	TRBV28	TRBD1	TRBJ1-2	CASSTPDRAYLGYTF	TGTGCCAGCTCCACCCCGGACAGGGCGTACCTCGGCTACACCTTC
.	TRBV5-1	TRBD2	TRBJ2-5	CASSLSGAGGLETQYF	TGCGCCAGCAGCTTGAGTGGAGCGGGAGGCTTGGAGACCCAGTACTTC
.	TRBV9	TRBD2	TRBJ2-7	CASSVPGGRPGYEQYF	TGTGCCAGCAGCGTACCGGGGGGTCGCCCGGGGTACGAGCAGTACTTC
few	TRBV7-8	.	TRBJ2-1	CASSPTARAGNEQFF	TGTGCCAGCAGTCCGACGGCGCGGGCGGGCAATGAGCAGTTCTTC
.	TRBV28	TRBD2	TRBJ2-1	CASSSLGTSGSNLFF	TGTGCCAGCAGCTCCCTTGGGACTAGCGGGAGTAATCTGTTCTTC
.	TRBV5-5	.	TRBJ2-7	CASNNPIASAISYEQYF	TGTGCCAGCAACAACCCGATAGCTAGCGCAATCTCCTACGAGCAGTACTTC
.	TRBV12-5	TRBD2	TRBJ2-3	CASGRTSGSRDTQYF	TGTGCTAGTGGTCGGACTAGCGGGAGTAGGGATACGCAGTATTTT
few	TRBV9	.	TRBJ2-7	CAARDEQYF	TGTGCCGCCCGGGACGAGCAGTACTTC
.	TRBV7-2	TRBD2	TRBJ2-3	CASIQAGGPVDTQYF	TGTGCCAGCATCCAAGCGGGAGGCCCGGTAGATACGCAGTATTTT
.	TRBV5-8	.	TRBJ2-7	CASSHVQEKYEQYF	TGTGCCAGCAGCCACGTACAGGAAAAGTACGAGCAGTACTTC
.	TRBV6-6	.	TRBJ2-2	CASHSPRFANTGELFF	TGTGCCAGCCATTCTCCGCGTTTCGCGAACACCGGGGAGCTGTTTTTT
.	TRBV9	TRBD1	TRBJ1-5	CASSADRDQPQHF	TGTGCCAGCAGCGCTGACAGGGACCAGCCCCAGCATTTT
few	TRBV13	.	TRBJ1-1	CASSFGPNTEAFF	TGTGCCAGCAGCTTTGGCCCCAACACTGAAGCTTTCTTT
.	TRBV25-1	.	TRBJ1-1	CASSEFRAKGNTEAFF	TGTGCCAGCAGTGAGTTCAGGGCGAAGGGGAACACTGAAGCTTTCTTT
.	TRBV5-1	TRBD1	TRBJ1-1	CASRPPGGTEAFF	TGCGCCAGCAGGCCACCAGGGGGCACTGAAGCTTTCTTT
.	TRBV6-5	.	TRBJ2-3	CASSSRDISYTQYF	TGTGCCAGCAGTTCCCGGGACATTTCCTATACGCAGTATTTT
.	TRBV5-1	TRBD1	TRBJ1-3	CASSQATGGGNTIYF	TGCGCCAGCAGCCAAGCAACAGGGGGTGGAAACACCATATATTTT
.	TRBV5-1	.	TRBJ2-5	CASSTPGVGETQYF	TGCGCCAGCAGCACCCCAGGGGTGGGGGAGACCCAGTACTTC
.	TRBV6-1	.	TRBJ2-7	CASRNAYEQYF	TGTGCCAGCAGGAATGCCTACGAGCAGTACTTC
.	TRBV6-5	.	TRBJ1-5	CASSIRVKQPQHF	TGTGCCAGCAGCATCAGGGTAAAACAGCCCCAGCATTTT